This TCR beta chain was sequenced during a study of shared clonotypes between healthy human individuals. Study summary: The study enrolled a couple of women and three men aged 18 to 49.

CD45RO-negative, CCR7-selected cells formed the naive CD8 fraction, which excluded terminally differentiated effector memory CD45RA+ cells. V lost 6 bases and J lost 6, with 13 bases in between. CDR3 length equals 12 residues. Germline assignment: CDR1 SGHDT and CDR2 YYEEEE. Assay used: immunoSEQ multiplex PCR; TCRdb lists only in-frame clones, some missing. The sample holds about 2.2 million clones; 93% are singletons and the top ten take 1.5% to 2%. This TCR was sampled from a man aged 18 to 29 in good health. Some clones in this sample may be carry-over from other donors' samples. V and J are TRBV5-6 and TRBJ2-7; no firm D call. The material sequenced was naive CD8+ T cells from PBMCs. The CDR3 spells CASTLMSGEQYF. The CDR3 nucleotides are TGTGCCAGCACCCTCATGTCGGGCGAGCAGTACTTC.